This T cell receptor beta chain was obtained from a study of T-cell reconstitution after alpha-beta-depleted transplantation in children. CDR3 size: 15 residues. Germline V lookup: CDR1 MGHDK, CDR2 SYGVNS. Trimming cost V 3 bases and J 4 bases; bases outside gene matches: 6. In this sample, this clonotype turned up many times. Preparation of the TCRbeta library used unique molecular identifiers. From the PCR reads, TCRdb called clonotypes with MiXCR, one entry per CDR3 protein. Among about 240,000 distinct CDR3 sequences listed, 12% were seen once. The sequences come from PBMCs from the stem cell graft donor, collected from the stem cell graft. The source is a human donor who donated a stem cell graft to a child with acute lymphoblastic leukemia. The chain uses TRBV25-1 and TRBJ2-7, with 10 bases that match TRBD2. The CDR3 DNA reads as TGTGCCAGCAGTGACCCCTCTAGCGGGAGTTACGAGCAGTACTTC. This translates into CASSDPSSGSYEQYF.